This paragraph reports one TCR beta chain. Its antigen remains unidentified. The repertoire was sequenced with immunoSEQ multiplex PCR; TCRdb's copy has only in-frame clones and lacks some. The sample records tens of thousands of clones, 80% to 90% being singletons. CDR3 length: 16 residues. V dropped 5 bases and J dropped 0 bases, with 16 bases sitting between them. Germline assignment: CDR1 MDHEN and CDR2 SYDVKM. This sample stems from a study of T cell responses to AZD1222 COVID-19 vaccine. Study-level results: It was only after the peak T cell response that any repertoires were sampled. Reportedly, nearly half of unique spike TCRs recognized epitopes outside B.1.351/B.1.1.7 mutations. Females outnumbered males among donors, who were mostly white British; clonal diversity was possibly underestimated.

The clonotype was recovered from an adult in good health. The V call is TRBV28, the J call TRBJ1-2; D might be TRBD1 (5 bases). Sequenced here: peripheral blood, sampled on day 0 of AZD1222 vaccination. CDR3 bases: TGTGCCAGCAGTCTGTACGGGGCGGAAGCTAACTATGGCTACACCTTC. Its protein product is CASSLYGAEANYGYTF.